Listed here are 13 T cell receptor beta chains from one sample, sequenced in a study of blood T cell repertoires in COVID-19. Libraries were prepared by immunoSEQ multiplex PCR; TCRdb keeps only in-frame clonotypes and omits some of them. The sample includes about 150,000 clones, roughly 87% of them seen just once. The sequenced sample was PBMCs or T cells enriched from blood (not recorded which). These TCRs come from a woman in her 40s who had been exposed to COVID-19.

This clone was detected only a few times. The rearrangement uses TRBV28 and TRBJ1-2; 7 positions match TRBD1. This CDR3 has 14 amino acids. V lost 5 bases and J lost 4; bases outside the gene matches: 7. Germline V lookup: CDR1 MDHEN, CDR2 SYDVKM. CDR3 in amino acids: CASSGGQRGYGYTF. The DNA for the CDR3 is TGTGCCAGCAGTGGGGGACAGCGAGGCTATGGCTACACCTTC.

The J gene is TRBJ1-4, the V gene TRBV4-3; TRBD1 matches 7 bases. Germline trimming cut 4 bases from V and 2 bases from J; bases unmatched to any gene: 7. The germline gives CDR1 LGHNA, CDR2 YSLEER. This CDR3 spans 16 amino acids. CDR3 sequence: CASSRQTGATNEKLFF. For the CDR3, the DNA is TGCGCCAGCAGCCGCCAAACAGGGGCTACTAATGAAAAACTGTTTTTT.

The rearrangement joins TRBV4-3 to TRBJ2-7; perhaps TRBD1 as D (6 bases). The V gene lost 3 bases and the J gene lost 4 bases, with 10 bases spanning the gap. The CDR3 is 13 residues long. CDR1 and CDR2 (germline): LGHNA, YSLEER. For the CDR3, the DNA is TGCGCCAGCAGCCAGGCACAGGGATACGAGCAGTACTTC. This sequence encodes CASSQAQGYEQYF.

The chain employs TRBV5-1 and TRBJ1-3, with 9 bases matching TRBD1. Germline V CDR1 and CDR2: SGHRS, YFSETQ. V lost 4 bases and J lost 0; bases outside the gene matches: 5. CDR3 size: 16 residues. The CDR3 DNA sequence: TGCGCCAGCAGCATAGGGGACAGGGACTCTGGAAACACCATATATTTT. This codes for CASSIGDRDSGNTIYF.

The chain links TRBV2 to TRBJ2-5; 8 bases align to TRBD1. The trim removed 3 bases at V and 5 bases at J, leaving 11 bases unmatched. CDR1 SNHLY and CDR2 FYNNEI come from the germline V gene. This CDR3 is built from 16 residues. CDR3 nucleotide sequence: TGTGCCAGCAGTGATAGTGCAGGGGGCGTCTGGGAGACCCAGTACTTC. Translating gives CASSDSAGGVWETQYF.

The CDR3 loop is CASSHLPKTSGGYTDTQYF. CDR3 in DNA: TGTGCCAGCAGCCACCTCCCGAAAACTAGCGGGGGGTACACAGATACGCAGTATTTT. The chain recombines TRBV4-2 with TRBJ2-3; TRBD2 matches at 12 bases. Germline V CDR1 and CDR2: LGHNA, YNFKEQ. This CDR3 spans 19 amino acids. V gave up 3 bases and J gave up 2 bases; unmatched junction bases: 12.

The chain has TRBV10-2 and TRBJ1-2; possibly TRBD1 for D (6 bases). Germline CDR1 WSHSY, CDR2 SAAADI. Between the trimmed V and J ends, which lost 6 bases and 4 bases, there was a span of 12 bases. This CDR3 spans 13 amino acids. The CDR3 DNA follows: TGCGCCAGCAGGGAAGGACAGTCCTATGGCTACACCTTC. It specifies CASREGQSYGYTF.

The gene calls are TRBV9 and TRBJ2-5; tentative D call: TRBD2 (5 bases). CDR1 and CDR2 (germline): SGDLS, YYNGEE. The CDR3 runs 14 residues. The V gene lost 0 bases and the J gene lost 5 bases, with 11 bases spanning the gap. The CDR3 DNA reads TGTGCCAGCAGCGTAGATCTCCCGGGGGAGACCCAGTACTTC. Amino acid sequence: CASSVDLPGETQYF.

The chain has TRBV7-9 and TRBJ1-1; 8 bases are shared with TRBD1. The CDR3 runs to 15 residues. The V gene end was trimmed by 1 base and the J gene end by 3 bases; junction bases not matched to a gene: 4. Germline CDR1 reads SEHNR; CDR2 reads FQNEAQ (reference sequence). In DNA form, the CDR3 reads TGTGCCAGCAGCTTAGAGACAGGGGACGACACTGAAGCTTTCTTT. The encoded protein is CASSLETGDDTEAFF.

The chain combines TRBV4-1 with TRBJ2-3; 10 bases map to TRBD2. The CDR3 contains 17 residues. CDR1 is MGHRA and CDR2 is YSYEKL in the germline V gene. The V segment lost 0 bases and the J segment 3 bases; nucleotides outside the gene matches: 6. CDR3 sequence (DNA): TGCGCCAGCAGCCAAGAGGGGGGACTAGCGCCTACAGATACGCAGTATTTT. It codes for CASSQEGGLAPTDTQYF.

V usage is TRBV5-6 and J usage is TRBJ2-1, with D perhaps matching TRBD1 (6 bases). The CDR3 runs to 17 residues. Germline V CDR1 and CDR2: SGHDT, YYEEEE. Trimming cost V 1 base and J 7 bases, with 21 bases left between them. CDR3 region: CASSLPPFGGAINEQFF. For the CDR3, the DNA is TGTGCCAGCAGCTTGCCACCATTTGGGGGCGCGATAAATGAGCAGTTCTTC.

This chain connects TRBV3-1 (or the pseudogene TRBV3-2) to TRBJ1-1; tentative D call: TRBD1 (5 bases). Germline CDR1 and CDR2: LGHDT and YNNKEL (reference sequence). CDR3 length: 14 amino acids. The V end lost 4 bases, the J end lost 4 bases, and 13 bases lay between the germline ends. Here the CDR3 DNA reads TGTGCCAGCAGCCTGCGAGGGGAGGGCACTGAAGCTTTCTTT. This encodes CASSLRGEGTEAFF.

The gene calls are TRBV9 and TRBJ2-2; 9 bases line up with TRBD1. The CDR3 loop spans 16 amino acids. With V trimmed by 1 base and J by 3 bases, 4 bases remained unmatched. Per the germline V gene, CDR1 is SGDLS and CDR2 is YYNGEE. The CDR3 nucleotides read TGTGCCAGCAGCGTAAGCCGGGACAGGGACACCGGGGAGCTGTTTTTT. Amino acids: CASSVSRDRDTGELFF.